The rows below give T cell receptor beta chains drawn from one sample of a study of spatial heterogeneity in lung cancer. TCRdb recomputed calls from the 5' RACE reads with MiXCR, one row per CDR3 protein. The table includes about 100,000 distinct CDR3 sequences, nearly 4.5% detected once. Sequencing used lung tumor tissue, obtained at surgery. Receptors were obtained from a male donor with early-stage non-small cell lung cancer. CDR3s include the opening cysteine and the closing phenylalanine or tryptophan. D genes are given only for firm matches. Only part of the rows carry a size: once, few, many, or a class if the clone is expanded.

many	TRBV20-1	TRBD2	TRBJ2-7	TGCAGTGCTAGTTCCAGCGGGAGGATTTTTTCCTACGAGCAGTACTTC	CSASSSGRIFSYEQYF
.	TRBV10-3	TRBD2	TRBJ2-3	TGTGCCATCAACCCGACTAGCGCCCGCACAGATACGCAGTATTTT	CAINPTSARTDTQYF
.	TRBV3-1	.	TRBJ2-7	TGTGCCAGCAGCCAAGTAAGCTGGCAGAGGGAGGTCTCCTACGAGCAGTACTTC	CASSQVSWQREVSYEQYF
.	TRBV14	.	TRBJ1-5	TGTGCCAGCAGCCACAGCTGGACGGCGAATCAGCCCCAGCATTTT	CASSHSWTANQPQHF
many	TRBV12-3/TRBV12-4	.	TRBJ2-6	TGTGCCAGCAATCGAGGGACTGGGGCCAACGTCCTGACTTTC	CASNRGTGANVLTF
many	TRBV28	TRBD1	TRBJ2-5	TGTGCCAGCAGTCCGGGACAGGCAGAGACCCAGTACTTC	CASSPGQAETQYF
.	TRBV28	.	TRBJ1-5	TGTGCCAGCAGTGGCACGGGACGGGGACAGCCCCAGCATTTT	CASSGTGRGQPQHF
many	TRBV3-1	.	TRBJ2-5	TGTGCCAGCAGCCAAGATCCTGGTGGGGAGACCCAGTACTTC	CASSQDPGGETQYF
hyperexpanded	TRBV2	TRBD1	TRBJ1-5	TGTGCCAGCAGCACAGGGGAAGGGAATCAGCCCCAGCATTTT	CASSTGEGNQPQHF
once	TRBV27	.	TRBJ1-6	TGTGCCAGCAGTCTCGCAGGAACTAATTCACCCCTCCACTTT	CASSLAGTNSPLHF
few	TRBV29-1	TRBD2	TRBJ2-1	TGCAGCGTTGAAGCCACTAGCGGGAGTGGGCAGTTCTTC	CSVEATSGSGQFF
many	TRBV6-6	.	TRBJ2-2	TGTGCCAGCAGTTACTCACCGAGGACAGCGAACACCGGGGAGCTGTTTTTT	CASSYSPRTANTGELFF
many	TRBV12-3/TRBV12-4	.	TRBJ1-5	TGTGCCAGCCGAGGGCTTAGCAATCAGCCCCAGCATTTT	CASRGLSNQPQHF
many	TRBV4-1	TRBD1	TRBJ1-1	TGCGCCAGCAGCCGACAGGGCGCCACTGAAGCTTTCTTT	CASSRQGATEAFF
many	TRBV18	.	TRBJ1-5	TGTGCCAGCTCACCAGAGTCTCGCAATCAGCCCCAGCATTTT	CASSPESRNQPQHF
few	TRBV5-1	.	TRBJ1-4	TGCGCCAGCAGCTTAGGCCAAGAAAATGAAAAACTGTTTTTT	CASSLGQENEKLFF
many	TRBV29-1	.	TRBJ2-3	TGCAGCGGAGAAGGGGGTGGCACAGATACGCAGTATTTT	CSGEGGGTDTQYF
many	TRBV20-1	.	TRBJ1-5	TGCAGTGCAAAGACCACGGGGAATCAGCCCCAGCATTTT	CSAKTTGNQPQHF
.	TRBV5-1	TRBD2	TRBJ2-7	TGCGCCAGCAGCCCCAGGACTAGCGGGCCATACGAGCAGTACTTC	CASSPRTSGPYEQYF
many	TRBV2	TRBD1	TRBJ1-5	TGTGCCAGCAGCGACAGGGATCGGCCCCAGCATTTT	CASSDRDRPQHF
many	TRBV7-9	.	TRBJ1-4	TGTGCCAGCAGCCCAAGGGGTGCAACTAATGAAAAACTGTTTTTT	CASSPRGATNEKLFF
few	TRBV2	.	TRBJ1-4	TGTGCCAGCATCCTAAGGGACTTCGGGGAAAAACTGTTTTTT	CASILRDFGEKLFF
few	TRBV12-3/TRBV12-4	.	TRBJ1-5	TGTGCCAGCAGGCTCGTGGGTCAGCCCCAGCATTTT	CASRLVGQPQHF
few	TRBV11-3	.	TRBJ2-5	TGTGCCAGCAGCTTAGGAGGGATATACGAAGAGACCCAGTACTTC	CASSLGGIYEETQYF
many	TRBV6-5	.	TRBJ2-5	TGTGCCAGCAGTTACCCGGACCAAGAGACCCAGTACTTC	CASSYPDQETQYF
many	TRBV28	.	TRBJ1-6	TGTCTGGATGGTGCCTATAATTCACCCCTCCACTTT	CLDGAYNSPLHF